This passage covers 4 T cell receptor beta chains from one sample sequenced in a study of T cell repertoires in cytomegalovirus infection. MiXCR was run by TCRdb on the reads, yielding one entry per CDR3 protein. Here the sample spans 250,000 to 300,000 distinct CDR3 sequences, over 20% being singletons. The sample comprised PBMCs. The receptors come from a human donor in good health (CMV status not recorded). Some clones in this sample may be carry-over from other donors' samples.

This clonotype was recorded a few times. This rearrangement joins TRBV7-2 to TRBJ2-7; 7 nucleotides align to TRBD1. Germline-derived CDR1 and CDR2 are SGHTA and FQGNSA. The CDR3 runs to 13 residues. V shed 3 bases, J shed 5 bases, and the junction held 4 bases outside the gene matches. CDR3 nucleotides: TGTGCCAGCAGCTTCGACAGGGATAACGAGCAGTACTTC. Protein: CASSFDRDNEQYF.

The genes are TRBV10-3 and TRBJ2-3; 7 bases are a match to TRBD1. CDR1 ENHRY and CDR2 SYGVKD come from the germline V gene. The CDR3 consists of 14 residues. V trimming: 7 bases; J trimming: 0 bases; junction bases outside the gene matches: 4. This CDR3 reads CAITLTGSTDTQYF. DNA of the CDR3: TGTGCCATCACCCTGACAGGGAGCACAGATACGCAGTATTTT.

Ten or more counts support this clonotype. This rearrangement joins TRBV6-2 or TRBV6-3 to TRBJ1-1, with 11 bases fitting TRBD1. The length of the CDR3 is 13 residues. Germline V lookup: CDR1 MNHEY, CDR2 SVGEGT. The V segment lost 4 bases and the J segment 5 bases; nucleotides outside the gene matches: 0. The CDR3 region is CASSWDRGTEAFF. The CDR3 bases are TGTGCCAGCAGTTGGGACAGGGGGACTGAAGCTTTCTTT.

This clonotype was picked up many times. V and J are TRBV7-8 and TRBJ1-2, with D uncertain. Trimming removed 3 bases at V and 8 bases at J, with 22 bases between. Germline CDR1 and CDR2: SGHVS and FQNEAQ. The CDR3 contains 16 residues. The DNA of the CDR3 is TGTGCCAGCAGCTTGAGTTTTATGGGAGGAATGGGCGGCTACACCTTC. It is translated as CASSLSFMGGMGGYTF.